The clone carrying this T cell receptor beta chain was seen only a few times. Its cognate antigen is unknown. Sequenced by immunoSEQ multiplex PCR; TCRdb stores in-frame clones only, minus some. The sample yields approximately 40,000 clones, nearly 95% seen once. Those donating were healthy Finnish infants in corrective surgery for congenital heart defects. Only four of the eight donors provided an approximately 0.45-1 mL blood sample. All available leukocytes, rather than a set cell count, yielded the blood DNA. This sample is part of a study of human thymus T cells. Study findings and constraints: It looked as if thymic and blood repertoires used V and J genes in a biased way.

The sequencing sample was made of blood. The TCR comes from a boy under two years old with a congenital heart defect but otherwise immunologically healthy.

The CDR3 loop is CASSSLAGSSYEQYF. For the CDR3, the DNA is TGCGCCAGCAGCTCCCTAGCGGGATCCTCCTACGAGCAGTACTTC. This rearrangement joins TRBV5-1 to TRBJ2-7, with 9 bases matching TRBD2. The V and J ends lost 3 bases and 0 bases, in that order; junction bases with no gene match: 4. Germline loops: CDR1 SGHRS, CDR2 YFSETQ. This CDR3 spans 15 amino acids.